Presented here are 18 T cell receptor beta chains from one specimen sequenced in a study of blood T cell dynamics during melanoma immunotherapy. TCRdb's table, derived via immunoSEQ multiplex PCR, lists solely in-frame clones and lacks some. The profile covers approximately 15,000 clones, with about nine tenths appearing a single time and around 6% taken by the ten largest. The time point: pre-treatment baseline. Sample: blood, taken from a patient treated with checkpoint blockade. The receptor set was obtained from a human donor with melanoma.

The chain links TRBV19 to TRBJ1-5; no firm D call. CDR1 and CDR2 from the germline V gene are LNHDA and SQIVND (reference sequence). The CDR3 runs to 15 residues. Between the trimmed V and J ends, which lost 5 bases and 2 bases, there was a span of 13 bases. The CDR3 spells CASSEGAGGNQPQHF. CDR3 DNA sequence: TGTGCCAGTAGTGAGGGCGCCGGAGGCAATCAGCCCCAGCATTTT.

J is TRBJ2-1 and V is TRBV5-1; 10 bases map to TRBD2. The CDR3 consists of 17 residues. The V gene end was trimmed by 4 bases and the J gene end by 4 bases; junction bases not matched to a gene: 11. Germline CDR1 SGHRS, CDR2 YFSETQ. CDR3 amino acids: CASSAQTSGGAYNEQFF. DNA for the CDR3: TGCGCCAGCAGCGCCCAGACCAGCGGGGGGGCATACAATGAGCAGTTCTTC.

The chain couples TRBV4-1 to TRBJ2-7; 9 nucleotides match TRBD2. CDR1 is MGHRA and CDR2 is YSYEKL in the germline V gene. This CDR3 is built from 16 residues. V dropped 0 bases and J dropped 10; count of bases not matched to a gene: 13. The CDR3 here is CASSQDFKGLASHQYF. The CDR3 DNA sequence: TGCGCCAGCAGCCAAGATTTCAAGGGACTAGCCTCACACCAGTACTTC.

This rearrangement joins TRBV9 to TRBJ1-1; unclear D gene. The V end was cut by 2 bases, the J end by 3 bases, with 8 bases between. The CDR3 runs to 13 residues. Per the germline V gene, CDR1 is SGDLS and CDR2 is YYNGEE. The CDR3 protein is CASSVNQDTEAFF. The CDR3 bases are TGTGCCAGCAGCGTCAACCAGGACACTGAAGCTTTCTTT.

The chain links TRBV6-6 to TRBJ1-5, with TRBD1 as a possible D gene (6 bases). The CDR3 has 14 residues. Trimming shortened V by 6 bases and J by 7 bases, and 16 bases separated the two germline ends. Germline V gene lookup returns CDR1 MNHNY and CDR2 SVGAGI (reference sequence). In nucleotides, the CDR3 is TGTGCCAGCAGCCAGACAGGCCTATTCCAGCCCCAGCATTTT. It translates to CASSQTGLFQPQHF.

This rearrangement joins TRBV10-1 to TRBJ2-2; TRBD1 is a possible D gene (5 bases). Germline CDR1 WNHNN, CDR2 SYGVQD (reference sequence). V lost 3 bases to trimming and J lost 3 bases, with 5 bases between them. The CDR3 has 13 amino acids. CDR3 residues: CASSDRDTGELFF. CDR3 DNA: TGCGCCAGCAGTGACAGGGACACCGGGGAGCTGTTTTTT.

This rearrangement joins TRBV10-3 to TRBJ2-2, with D tentatively TRBD1 or TRBD2 (5 bases each). In germline, CDR1 is ENHRY, CDR2 SYGVKD. CDR3 length equals 16 residues. V was clipped by 1 base and J by 4 bases, with 13 bases between them. The CDR3 coding sequence is TGTGCCATCAGTGAGTGGGGGAGAGGGGTCACCGGGGAGCTGTTTTTT. Translated, it gives CAISEWGRGVTGELFF.

As to this clone: One end of the junction fails to match germline, which may point to a read error. The V gene is TRBV6-1, the J gene TRBJ2-7; possibly TRBD1 for D (6 bases). Germline V CDR1 and CDR2: MNHNS, SASEGT. The CDR3 length is 12 residues. Written as DNA, the CDR3 is TGTGCCAGCAGTGAAAGGGCAGGGGAAGATTTCTTC. Translating gives CASSERAGEDFF.

The CDR3 here is CASSTNRDTGELFF. The CDR3 DNA follows: TGTGCCAGCAGTACTAACAGGGACACCGGGGAGCTGTTTTTT. The chain couples TRBV6-6 to TRBJ2-2; TRBD1 is a possible D gene (6 bases). CDR3 size: 14 residues. Trimming pared 5 bases from V and 3 bases from J, leaving 10 bases between. In germline, CDR1 is MNHNY, CDR2 SVGAGI (reference sequence).

V gene TRBV7-2 combines with J gene TRBJ2-1, with 13 bases identical to TRBD2. The CDR3 runs to 18 residues. Germline lookup yields CDR1 SGHTA and CDR2 FQGNSA. After removal of 5 bases from V and 0 bases from J, the junction contained 7 bases not matched to a gene. Here the CDR3 reads CASSPRTSGGFSYNEQFF. The CDR3 region has the DNA TGTGCCAGCAGCCCCCGGACTAGCGGGGGATTCTCCTACAATGAGCAGTTCTTC.

Concerning this clone: Other nucleotide sequences in the sample specify the same CDR3. The chain has TRBV23-1 and TRBJ1-5; D is perhaps TRBD1 (5 bases). TRBV23-1 is treated as an ORF (open reading frame) with a function not yet certain. CDR3 length equals 17 residues. The V end lost 6 bases, the J end lost 8 bases, and 26 bases lay between the germline ends. Here the CDR3 DNA reads TGCGCCAGCAGCCCCATCCCTGGGGCGAGGCCGGCGGAGCCCCAGCATTTT. It yields the protein CASSPIPGARPAEPQHF.

This sequence joins TRBV12-5 and TRBJ2-7; D is unclear. CDR3 length: 12 residues. Trimming took 1 base from V and 7 from J, leaving 8 bases between them. CDR1 is LGHNT and CDR2 is FRNRAP in the germline V gene. The CDR3 loop is CASGLGPVEQYF. In DNA, the CDR3 is TGTGCTAGTGGTTTGGGTCCCGTGGAGCAGTACTTC.

The chain couples TRBV7-9 to TRBJ2-5; maybe TRBD1 (5 bases). The germline gives CDR1 SEHNR, CDR2 FQNEAQ (reference sequence). This CDR3 has 15 residues. With 2 bases removed from V and 0 bases from J, the gap between germline ends came to 10 bases. CDR3 loop: CASSLKGHHQETQYF. DNA for the CDR3: TGTGCCAGCAGCTTAAAGGGGCACCACCAAGAGACCCAGTACTTC. Full variable domain (remainder filled in from reference TRBV7-9 and TRBJ2-5): DTGVSQNPRHKITKRGQNVTFRCDPISEHNRLYWYRQTLGQGPEFLTYFQNEAQLEKSRLLSDRFSAERPKGSFSTLEIQRTEQGDSAMYLCASSLKGHHQETQYFGPGTRLLVL.

V is TRBV7-2 and J is TRBJ1-5; possibly TRBD1 for D (5 bases). The CDR3 sequence is 13 residues long. V gave up 3 bases and J gave up 2 bases, with 5 bases separating them. Germline loops: CDR1 SGHTA, CDR2 FQGNSA. This chain's CDR3 is CASSLGRNQPQHF. CDR3 DNA sequence: TGTGCCAGCAGCTTGGGACGCAATCAGCCCCAGCATTTT.

The chain is built from TRBV7-8 and TRBJ1-1; no reliable D call. Germline CDR1 SGHVS, CDR2 FQNEAQ. The CDR3 is 14 amino acids. V lost 1 base to trimming and J lost 0 bases, with 6 bases between them. The CDR3 reads CASSLGIMNTEAFF. The CDR3 nucleotides are TGTGCCAGCAGCTTAGGGATCATGAACACTGAAGCTTTCTTT.

The V call is TRBV12-5, the J call TRBJ2-2; D remains unclear. Germline CDR1 is LGHNT and CDR2 is FRNRAP. CDR3 size: 13 residues. Trimming cost V 4 bases and J 7 bases, with 10 bases left between them. The DNA of the CDR3 is TGTGCTAGTGGTTCCCAGGTGGTCGGGGAGCTGTTTTTT. Protein sequence: CASGSQVVGELFF.

This clone turned up a few times. The chain carries TRBV2 and TRBJ2-7; maybe TRBD1 (6 bases). Looked up from germline, CDR1 is SNHLY and CDR2 is FYNNEI. V lost 5 bases and J lost 0, with 14 bases in between. This CDR3 contains 15 residues. The CDR3 protein is CASSQGHPSSYEQYF. In DNA, the CDR3 is TGTGCCAGCAGTCAGGGACACCCGAGCTCCTACGAGCAGTACTTC. The full variable domain, completed using reference TRBV2 and TRBJ2-7, is EPEVTQTPSHQVTQMGQEVILRCVPISNHLYFYWYRQILGQKVEFLVSFYNNEISEKSEIFDDQFSVERPDGSNFTLKIRSTKLEDSAMYFCASSQGHPSSYEQYFGPGTRLTVT.

The chain is built from TRBV6-5 and TRBJ2-5; D is possibly TRBD1 (5 bases). This CDR3 comprises 14 residues. Per the germline V gene, CDR1 is MNHEY and CDR2 is SVGAGI. The V gene lost 5 bases and the J gene lost 4 bases, with 14 bases spanning the gap. The DNA of the CDR3 is TGTGCCAGCAGTAGGGGATGGGAAGGAGAGACCCAGTACTTC. It encodes CASSRGWEGETQYF.